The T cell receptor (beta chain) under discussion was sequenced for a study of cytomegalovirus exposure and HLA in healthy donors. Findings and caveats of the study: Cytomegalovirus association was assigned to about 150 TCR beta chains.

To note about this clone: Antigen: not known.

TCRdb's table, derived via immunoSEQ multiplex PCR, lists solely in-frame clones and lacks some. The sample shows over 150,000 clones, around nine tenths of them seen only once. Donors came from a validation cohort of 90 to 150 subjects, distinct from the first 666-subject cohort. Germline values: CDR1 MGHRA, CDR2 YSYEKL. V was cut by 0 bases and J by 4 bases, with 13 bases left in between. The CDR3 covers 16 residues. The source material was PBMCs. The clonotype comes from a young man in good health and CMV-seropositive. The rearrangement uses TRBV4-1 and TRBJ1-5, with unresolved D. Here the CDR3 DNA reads TGCGCCAGCAGCCAAGAGGGCCCCCGTCCTAATCAGCCCCAGCATTTT. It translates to CASSQEGPRPNQPQHF.